Listed below are T cell receptor beta chains from one sample, sequenced in a study of response to subunit inactivated influenza vaccine. TCRdb passed the RT-PCR reads through MiXCR, listing each CDR3 protein once. The sample consists of around 530,000 distinct CDR3 sequences, 16% of them appearing once. Material: CD4+ T cells sorted from PBMCs, obtained around 25 months after vaccination. All receptors derive from a man aged 50 to 75 who received an inactivated influenza vaccine. The CDR3 runs from the conserved cysteine through the conserved F or W. The D gene is left open where the match is weak. Clone size is stated in some rows and not others, as once, few, many or a class when expanded.

size,D,J,V,CDR3,DNA
many,NA,TRBJ2-2,TRBV6-6,CASSPGVTGELFF,TGTGCCAGCAGTCCAGGGGTCACCGGGGAGCTGTTTTTT
few,NA,TRBJ2-1,TRBV20-1,CSARDGFGSMGNEQFF,TGCAGTGCTAGAGATGGATTCGGGAGCATGGGCAATGAGCAGTTCTTC
few,NA,TRBJ1-2,TRBV24-1,CATSDLAGEGYTF,TGTGCCACCAGTGATTTGGCAGGGGAAGGCTACACCTTC
NA,NA,TRBJ2-1,TRBV9,CASTLTGTSYNEQFF,TGTGCCAGCACCTTAACCGGGACCAGCTACAATGAGCAGTTCTTC
many,TRBD1,TRBJ2-1,TRBV2,CASSRQGLSYNEQFF,TGTGCCAGCAGCCGACAGGGTTTGTCCTACAATGAGCAGTTCTTC
NA,TRBD2,TRBJ2-1,TRBV11-2,CASSERSSGGYNEQFF,TGTGCCAGCAGCGAGAGGTCTAGCGGGGGCTACAATGAGCAGTTCTTC
NA,NA,TRBJ2-7,TRBV18,CASSDGISLSYEQYF,TGTGCCAGCTCGGACGGGATTTCCCTCTCCTACGAGCAGTACTTC
NA,NA,TRBJ1-2,TRBV2,CASSERGTGGYTF,TGTGCCAGCAGTGAGAGGGGAACGGGAGGCTACACCTTC
NA,TRBD1,TRBJ1-2,TRBV15,CATSRGEGARNYGYTF,TGTGCCACCAGCAGAGGGGAGGGGGCCCGTAACTATGGCTACACCTTC
few,NA,TRBJ2-5,TRBV5-5,CASSRSAETQYF,TGTGCCAGCAGCCGATCGGCGGAGACCCAGTACTTC
NA,NA,TRBJ1-1,TRBV2,CASSPQGNSNTEAFF,TGTGCCAGCAGCCCCCAGGGGAATTCGAACACTGAAGCTTTCTTT
NA,TRBD2,TRBJ2-4,TRBV20-1,CSAKMPWGGRTKNIQYF,TGCAGTGCTAAGATGCCCTGGGGCGGGAGAACCAAAAACATTCAGTACTTC
few,TRBD1,TRBJ1-2,TRBV7-9,CASSSSGTDYTNYGYTF,TGTGCCAGCAGTTCTTCCGGGACAGACTATACAAACTATGGCTACACCTTC
few,TRBD2,TRBJ2-7,TRBV20-1,CGTSRNNYEQYF,TGCGGGACTAGCCGGAACAACTACGAGCAGTACTTC
few,NA,TRBJ1-1,TRBV5-5,CASSPRLGYTEAFF,TGTGCCAGCAGCCCCCGACTGGGTTATACTGAAGCTTTCTTT
NA,NA,TRBJ1-2,TRBV19,CATQGPGDYGYTF,TGTGCCACACAGGGTCCGGGGGACTATGGCTACACCTTC
few,NA,TRBJ2-3,TRBV11-2,CASSVDLNTQYF,TGTGCCAGCAGCGTAGATCTTAATACGCAGTATTTT
few,NA,TRBJ2-1,TRBV20-1,CSAIPEQGSYNEQFF,TGCAGTGCTATCCCCGAACAGGGTTCCTACAATGAGCAGTTCTTC
NA,NA,TRBJ2-1,TRBV20-1,CSALLENEQFF,TGCAGTGCCCTGCTAGAGAATGAGCAGTTCTTC
many,NA,TRBJ2-1,TRBV29-1,CSVTSVRLREQFF,TGCAGCGTTACCTCCGTGAGGTTGAGGGAGCAGTTCTTC
NA,TRBD1,TRBJ2-3,TRBV7-2,CASSLAGQAVGPLGTDTQYF,TGTGCCAGCAGCTTAGCGGGACAGGCCGTGGGCCCCCTGGGAACAGATACGCAGTATTTT
few,NA,TRBJ1-5,TRBV5-1,CASSPGTEEPQHF,TGCGCCAGCAGCCCTGGCACAGAGGAGCCCCAGCATTTT
NA,NA,TRBJ1-2,TRBV15,CATSRDRKKAVGYTF,TGTGCCACCAGCAGAGATAGGAAAAAAGCGGTAGGCTACACCTTC
NA,TRBD2,TRBJ2-1,TRBV6-1,CASSESPSGGYNEQFF,TGTGCCAGCAGTGAATCCCCCAGCGGGGGATACAATGAGCAGTTCTTC
NA,NA,TRBJ2-7,TRBV7-2,CASSSSGGGNYEQYF,TGTGCCAGCAGCTCCTCAGGGGGGGGGAACTACGAGCAGTACTTC
few,NA,TRBJ1-2,TRBV5-5,CASSLDRDLPNYGYTF,TGTGCCAGCAGCTTGGACAGGGACCTCCCTAACTATGGCTACACCTTC
many,NA,TRBJ1-1,TRBV6-5,CASSYFTGSYTEAFF,TGTGCCAGCAGTTACTTCACAGGGTCTTACACTGAAGCTTTCTTT
NA,TRBD1,TRBJ2-3,TRBV10-3,CAISERQGSDTQYF,TGTGCCATCAGTGAGCGACAGGGCTCAGATACGCAGTATTTT
many,TRBD2,TRBJ2-5,TRBV7-7,CASSPATTSGRETQYF,TGTGCCAGCAGCCCCGCGACGACTAGCGGGAGGGAGACCCAGTACTTC
NA,TRBD2,TRBJ2-2,TRBV11-1,CASIGRTSAGELFF,TGTGCCAGCATCGGCAGGACTAGCGCGGGGGAGCTGTTTTTT
NA,TRBD2,TRBJ2-1,TRBV2,CASSEFGGRSLSYNEQFF,TGTGCCAGCAGTGAATTTGGCGGGAGGTCCCTCTCCTACAATGAGCAGTTCTTC